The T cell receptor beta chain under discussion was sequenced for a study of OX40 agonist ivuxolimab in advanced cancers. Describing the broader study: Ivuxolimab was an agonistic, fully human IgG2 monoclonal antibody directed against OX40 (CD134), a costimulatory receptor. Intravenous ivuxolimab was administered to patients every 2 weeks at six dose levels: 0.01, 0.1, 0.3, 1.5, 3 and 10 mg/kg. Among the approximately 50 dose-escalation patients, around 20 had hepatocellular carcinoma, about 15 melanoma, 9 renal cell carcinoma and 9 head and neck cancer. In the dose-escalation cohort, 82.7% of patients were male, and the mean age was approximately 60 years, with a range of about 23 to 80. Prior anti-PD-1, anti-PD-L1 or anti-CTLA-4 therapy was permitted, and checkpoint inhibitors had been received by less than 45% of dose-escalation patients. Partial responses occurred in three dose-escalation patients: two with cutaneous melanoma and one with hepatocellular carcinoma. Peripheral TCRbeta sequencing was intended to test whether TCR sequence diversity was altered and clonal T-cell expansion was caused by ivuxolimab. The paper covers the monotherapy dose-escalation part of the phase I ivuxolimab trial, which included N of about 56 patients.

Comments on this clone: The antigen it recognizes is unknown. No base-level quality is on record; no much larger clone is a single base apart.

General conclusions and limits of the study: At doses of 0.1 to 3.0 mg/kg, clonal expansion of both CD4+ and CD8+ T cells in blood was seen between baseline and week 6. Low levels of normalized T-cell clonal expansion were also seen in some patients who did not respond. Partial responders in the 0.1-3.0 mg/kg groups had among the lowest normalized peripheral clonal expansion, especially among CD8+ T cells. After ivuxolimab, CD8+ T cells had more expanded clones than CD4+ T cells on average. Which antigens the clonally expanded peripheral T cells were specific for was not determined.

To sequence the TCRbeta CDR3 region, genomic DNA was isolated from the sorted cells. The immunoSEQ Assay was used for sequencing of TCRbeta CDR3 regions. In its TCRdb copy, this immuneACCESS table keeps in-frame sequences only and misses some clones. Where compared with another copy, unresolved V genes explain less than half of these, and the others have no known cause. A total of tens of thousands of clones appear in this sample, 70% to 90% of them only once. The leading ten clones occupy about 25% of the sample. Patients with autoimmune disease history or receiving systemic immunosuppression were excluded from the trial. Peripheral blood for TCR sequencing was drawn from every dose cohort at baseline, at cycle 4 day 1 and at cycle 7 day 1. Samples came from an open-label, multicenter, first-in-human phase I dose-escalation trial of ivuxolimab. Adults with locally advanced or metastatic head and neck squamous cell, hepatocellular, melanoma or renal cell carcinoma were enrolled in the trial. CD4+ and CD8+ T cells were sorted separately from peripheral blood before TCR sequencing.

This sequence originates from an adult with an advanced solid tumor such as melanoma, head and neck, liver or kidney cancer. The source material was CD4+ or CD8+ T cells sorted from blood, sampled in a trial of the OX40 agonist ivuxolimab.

The bases read TGTGCCAGCATCCTTACCGGGTCAGCTAGCAATGAGCAGTTCTTC. This sequence encodes CASILTGSASNEQFF. Recombination linked TRBV27 to TRBJ2-1, with the D gene not clear enough to name. The CDR3 contains 15 residues, cysteine and phenylalanine counted. Here the CDR3 DNA is all that survives: 45 bases in frame from base 1. For CDR1 and CDR2, the germline V gene (reference sequence) lists MNHEY and SMNVEV. Between the V and J ends, shortened by 7 bases and 6 bases respectively, the junction contains 19 bases.